Below are 30 T cell receptor beta chains sequenced from a single sample in a study of control samples from healthy donors and cancer patients. TCRdb keeps only in-frame clones here, not all; method: immunoSEQ multiplex PCR. The sample records 35,000 to 50,000 clones, around four fifths being singletons. Sequenced: blood. The receptors were sampled from a man aged 55 to 70 in good health.

V and J are TRBV5-1 and TRBJ2-7; 8 bases match TRBD2. Trimming took 2 bases from V and 4 from J; bases not matched to a gene: 8. The CDR3 has 15 residues. Germline values: CDR1 SGHRS, CDR2 YFSETQ. CDR3 nucleotides: TGCGCCAGCAGCTTCCACGGGAGGGGGGGTTACGAGCAGTACTTC. Its translation is CASSFHGRGGYEQYF.

The V and J genes are TRBV7-2 and TRBJ2-1, with D possibly being TRBD2 (7 bases). CDR3 size: 15 residues. CDR1 is SGHTA, CDR2 FQGNSA, per germline. V was shortened by 10 bases and J by 0 bases, with 16 bases between the two germline ends. The CDR3 nucleotides read TGTGCCATCCCGGCGGGGGCCAGCTCCTACAATGAGCAGTTCTTC. Protein: CAIPAGASSYNEQFF.

This clone was seen once. V gene TRBV9 combines with J gene TRBJ1-2; 8 bases map to TRBD1. Trimming at V came to 4 bases and at J to 4 bases, leaving 12 bases not matched to a gene. The CDR3 length is 16 residues. Germline V lookup: CDR1 SGDLS, CDR2 YYNGEE. The CDR3, as DNA: TGTGCCAGCAGCCCCAATACGGACAGGGAGCCCTATGGCTACACCTTC. As protein: CASSPNTDREPYGYTF.

The chain combines TRBV9 with TRBJ2-2, with D perhaps TRBD1 or TRBD2 (6 bases each). Per the germline V gene, CDR1 is SGDLS and CDR2 is YYNGEE. The V gene lost 1 base and the J gene lost 5 bases, with 15 bases spanning the gap. There are 16 residues in the CDR3. The CDR3 DNA is TGTGCCAGCAGCGTAACACAGGGAGGAAGTACCGGGGAGCTGTTTTTT. It is translated as CASSVTQGGSTGELFF. Looking up the rest from reference TRBV9 and TRBJ2-2 gives the full variable domain: DSGVTQTPKHLITATGQRVTLRCSPRSGDLSVYWYQQSLDQGLQFLIQYYNGEERAKGNILERFSAQQFPDLHSELNLSSLELGDSALYFCASSVTQGGSTGELFFGEGSRLTVL.

V is TRBV27 and J is TRBJ2-1, with D possibly TRBD2 on 5 matching bases. CDR1 and CDR2 from the germline V gene are MNHEY and SMNVEV (reference sequence). This CDR3 contains 13 residues. The V end was cut by 5 bases, the J end by 3 bases, with 8 bases between. The CDR3 DNA reads TGTGCCAGCAGTCCGGGAAGCTACAATGAGCAGTTCTTC. It is translated as CASSPGSYNEQFF.

The chain recombines TRBV20-1 with TRBJ1-2, with D unclear. The V and J ends lost 5 bases and 4 bases respectively, with 5 bases between them. The CDR3 loop spans 10 amino acids. CDR1 is DFQATT and CDR2 is SNEGSKA in the germline V gene (reference sequence). CDR3 DNA: TGCAGTGCTTTCTCCTATGGCTACACCTTC. Translating it yields CSAFSYGYTF.

V gene TRBV2 combines with J gene TRBJ2-1; perhaps TRBD1 as D (6 bases). Trimming left V 11 bases short and J 3 bases short, with 17 bases between. The germline V gene has CDR1 SNHLY and CDR2 FYNNEI. CDR3 length equals 14 residues. The CDR3 DNA follows: TGTGCCGGCCTATCCAGGGGTGGCTACAATGAGCAGTTCTTC. Residues: CAGLSRGGYNEQFF.

This chain's CDR3 is CASSLWPTNEKLFF. The CDR3 DNA is TGCGCCAGCAGCTTGTGGCCAACTAATGAAAAACTGTTTTTT. The chain carries TRBV5-1 and TRBJ1-4; D is unclear. Per germline, CDR1 SGHRS and CDR2 YFSETQ. This CDR3 has 14 residues. The V end lost 1 base, the J end lost 0 bases, and 4 bases lay between the germline ends.

The chain has TRBV2 and TRBJ2-6, with a weak D call TRBD2 (6 bases). V was shortened by 9 bases and J by 2 bases, with 14 bases between the two germline ends. CDR3 length: 15 residues. Germline values: CDR1 SNHLY, CDR2 FYNNEI. The CDR3 sequence: CASAIREAGANVLTF. DNA for the CDR3: TGTGCCAGTGCGATCAGGGAGGCTGGGGCCAACGTCCTGACTTTC.

This clone was counted once. The chain joins TRBV7-9 to TRBJ2-6; a possible D gene is TRBD1 (6 bases). CDR3 length: 16 residues. Trimming stripped 11 bases from V and 0 bases from J, with 17 bases between. CDR1 and CDR2 (germline): SEHNR, FQNEAQ (reference sequence). In nucleotides, the CDR3 is TGTGCCGTAGACAGGAGCCACCTCTCTGGGGCCAACGTCCTGACTTTC. This sequence encodes CAVDRSHLSGANVLTF.

The CDR3 sequence: CASSLAGQGGYTF. The CDR3 nucleotides are TGCGCCAGCAGCTTGGCCGGGCAGGGAGGTTACACCTTC. V gene TRBV5-1 combines with J gene TRBJ1-2; TRBD1 is a possible D gene (5 bases). CDR1 is SGHRS, CDR2 YFSETQ, per germline. This CDR3 is 13 amino acids long. V lost 0 bases, J lost 11 bases, and 14 bases lay in between.

The gene calls are TRBV6-6 and TRBJ1-3, with D unresolved. The ends were cut back, 4 bases at V and 2 bases at J, with 9 bases in the middle. The CDR3 contains 14 residues. Germline-derived CDR1 and CDR2 are MNHNY and SVGAGI (reference sequence). CDR3 region: CASSSRTAGNTIYF. The CDR3 DNA sequence: TGTGCCAGCAGTTCCCGGACGGCTGGAAACACCATATATTTT.

The CDR3: CASTTGGVAGNTIYF. In DNA form, the CDR3 reads TGTGCCAGCACCACAGGGGGGGTAGCTGGAAACACCATATATTTT. The chain recombines TRBV28 with TRBJ1-3; 8 bases fit TRBD1. The germline CDR1 and CDR2 sequences are MDHEN and SYDVKM. After removal of 7 bases from V and 2 bases from J, the junction contained 7 bases not matched to a gene. The CDR3 consists of 15 residues.

V and J are TRBV15 and TRBJ1-4; unclear D gene. Per germline, CDR1 LNHNV and CDR2 YYDKDF (reference sequence). Trimming took off 2 bases at V and 2 bases at J, with 18 bases between the two ends. The CDR3 runs 18 residues. The CDR3 here is CATSRIMGRRATNEKLFF. As DNA, the CDR3 is TGTGCCACCAGCAGAATAATGGGCAGGCGGGCGACTAATGAAAAACTGTTTTTT.

The sample holds a few counts of this clone. The V call is TRBV28, the J call TRBJ1-5; a possible D gene is TRBD1 (6 bases). The CDR3 extends over 15 amino acids. V was trimmed by 6 bases and J by 5 bases, leaving 17 bases between them. The germline CDR1 and CDR2 sequences are MDHEN and SYDVKM. CDR3 nucleotide sequence: TGTGCCAGCAGCTCCTTGTCAGGGGAGGATCAGCCCCAGCATTTT. This codes for CASSSLSGEDQPQHF.

The gene calls are TRBV4-3 and TRBJ1-1, with TRBD1 matching 9 bases. The V and J ends lost 4 bases and 12 bases, in that order; junction bases with no gene match: 9. Germline values: CDR1 LGHNA, CDR2 YSLEER. The CDR3 loop spans 13 amino acids. The CDR3 DNA reads as TGCGCCAGCAGCCCGCTACAGGGGGCAGGAACTTTCTTT. Protein sequence: CASSPLQGAGTFF.

The V call is TRBV4-1, the J call TRBJ2-1; 7 nucleotides line up with TRBD1. The V and J ends lost 5 bases and 8 bases, in that order; junction bases with no gene match: 9. Germline CDR1 reads MGHRA; CDR2 reads YSYEKL. The CDR3 runs 14 residues. The CDR3 DNA sequence: TGCGCCAGCAGCAGTCCAGGGGGTTTGTATGAGCAGTTCTTC. It codes for CASSSPGGLYEQFF.

This rearrangement joins TRBV19 to TRBJ2-3, with TRBD1 as a possible D gene (5 bases). There are 13 residues in the CDR3. Between the trimmed V and J ends, which lost 5 bases and 7 bases, there was a span of 13 bases. Germline CDR1 LNHDA, CDR2 SQIVND (reference sequence). CDR3 protein: CASSPQVANTQYF. The CDR3 DNA sequence: TGTGCCAGTAGTCCACAGGTTGCAAATACGCAGTATTTT.

The rearrangement links TRBV5-1 to TRBJ2-5, with 7 bases aligning to TRBD2. V dropped 3 bases and J dropped 1; count of bases not matched to a gene: 3. The CDR3 extends over 14 amino acids. Germline V gene sequence: CDR1 SGHRS, CDR2 YFSETQ. CDR3 in DNA: TGCGCCAGCAGCTGGCTAGCGGCCCAAGAGACCCAGTACTTC. Translating it yields CASSWLAAQETQYF.

The rearrangement links TRBV10-2 to TRBJ1-5; 8 nucleotides line up with TRBD1. This CDR3 comprises 12 residues. Trimming at V came to 6 bases and at J to 5 bases, leaving 0 bases not matched to a gene. Per the germline V gene, CDR1 is WSHSY and CDR2 is SAAADI. CDR3 sequence reads: CASRQGDQPQHF. CDR3 DNA: TGCGCCAGCAGACAGGGGGATCAGCCCCAGCATTTT.

The rearrangement joins TRBV2 to TRBJ2-7; TRBD2 is a possible D gene (6 bases). The V gene's germline CDR1 is SNHLY and CDR2 FYNNEI. The V gene lost 2 bases and the J gene lost 6 bases, with 20 bases spanning the gap. The CDR3 extends over 16 amino acids. The CDR3, as DNA: TGTGCCAGCAGTGAATTTGGCGGGGCCCGTGAGGGCGAGCAGTACTTC. Protein: CASSEFGGAREGEQYF.

V gene TRBV5-1 combines with J gene TRBJ2-1; TRBD1 might be the D (5 bases). CDR1 SGHRS and CDR2 YFSETQ come from the germline V gene. CDR3 size: 13 residues. Trimming left V 6 bases short and J 4 bases short, with 11 bases between. CDR3: CASIRTNYNEQFF. In nucleotides, the CDR3 is TGCGCCAGCATCCGGACAAATTACAATGAGCAGTTCTTC.

In this sample, this clone turned up once. The V call is TRBV10-3, the J call TRBJ2-5; 7 bases map to TRBD1. Germline-derived CDR1 and CDR2 are ENHRY and SYGVKD. The trim removed 6 bases at V and 5 bases at J, leaving 6 bases unmatched. The CDR3 extends over 13 amino acids. The CDR3 DNA follows: TGTGCCATCAGCCAAGGGGGCTGGGAGACCCAGTACTTC. Translating gives CAISQGGWETQYF.

The chain couples TRBV11-2 to TRBJ2-1; 8 bases fit TRBD2. The trim removed 5 bases at V and 5 bases at J, leaving 11 bases unmatched. This CDR3 has 16 amino acids. Germline V gene sequence: CDR1 SGHAT, CDR2 FQNNGV. CDR3 sequence (DNA): TGTGCCAGCAGCCCCCGCTCCGGGACTAGAAACAATGAGCAGTTCTTC. Protein sequence: CASSPRSGTRNNEQFF.

The chain combines TRBV28 with TRBJ1-4, with D possibly being TRBD1 (5 bases). V lost 4 bases, J lost 0 bases, and 9 bases lay in between. CDR1 and CDR2 from the germline V gene are MDHEN and SYDVKM. This CDR3 region has 15 residues. This chain's CDR3 is CASSSPRATNEKLFF. The CDR3 DNA reads TGTGCCAGCAGTTCTCCCAGGGCAACTAATGAAAAACTGTTTTTT. Full variable domain (missing parts from reference TRBV28 and TRBJ1-4): DVKVTQSSRYLVKRTGEKVFLECVQDMDHENMFWYRQDPGLGLRLIYFSYDVKMKEKGDIPEGYSVSREKKERFSLILESASTNQTSMYLCASSSPRATNEKLFFGSGTQLSVL.

The CDR3 loop is CASSLAPNTEAFF. The CDR3 nucleotides read TGTGCCAGCAGCTTGGCACCGAACACTGAAGCTTTCTTT. The V call is TRBV5-6, the J call TRBJ1-1; D remains unclear. Trimming pared 0 bases from V and 1 base from J, leaving 4 bases between. The germline gives CDR1 SGHDT, CDR2 YYEEEE. This CDR3 region has 13 residues.

The chain employs TRBV2 and TRBJ2-5, with D perhaps assigned TRBD1 or TRBD2 (6 bases each). The germline V gene encodes CDR1 SNHLY and CDR2 FYNNEI. V shed 6 bases and J shed 5 bases, with 13 bases lying between them. The CDR3 runs 13 residues. The CDR3 sequence is CASSARGGETQYF. In nucleotides, the CDR3 is TGTGCCAGCAGCGCCCGAGGGGGGGAGACCCAGTACTTC.

V usage is TRBV30 and J usage is TRBJ2-5, with 12 bases that match TRBD2. Germline V CDR1 and CDR2: GTSNPN, SVGIG (reference sequence). The CDR3 totals 13 residues. Trimming took 0 bases from V and 7 from J; bases not matched to a gene: 0. The CDR3 nucleotides are TGTGCCTGGAGTGTGACTAGCGGGAGGACCCAGTACTTC. Translating gives CAWSVTSGRTQYF.

The rearrangement links TRBV6-5 to TRBJ2-6; unclear D gene. With 7 bases removed from V and 2 bases from J, the gap between germline ends came to 9 bases. Germline-derived CDR1 and CDR2 are MNHEY and SVGAGI. The CDR3 runs 14 residues. CDR3 bases: TGTGCCAGCAATCGGGTGGCTGGGGCCAACGTCCTGACTTTC. Protein: CASNRVAGANVLTF.

CDR3 sequence (DNA): TGTGCCTGGAGCCCCGGTGCCCTTAATGGGACTGAAGCTTTCTTT. This sequence encodes CAWSPGALNGTEAFF. V is TRBV30 and J is TRBJ1-1; D unresolved. The CDR3 runs to 15 residues. Germline V gives CDR1 GTSNPN, CDR2 SVGIG (reference sequence). The V gene lost 3 bases and the J gene lost 5 bases, with 19 bases spanning the gap.